The entry below describes one T cell receptor beta chain. Its target is not known. V lost 0 bases, J lost 2 bases, and 15 bases lay in between. Germline-derived CDR1 and CDR2 are MDHEN and SYDVKM. This CDR3 contains 17 residues. This entry is derived from a study of cytomegalovirus exposure and HLA in healthy donors. Regarding the study as a whole: Association of a missense DCLRE1C variant with TCR beta V- and J-gene trimming was reported in a later analysis. It was taken for granted in presence/absence analyses that sequencing depth across donors was roughly uniform.

PCR amplification relied on 60 Vbeta primers (plus 13 Jbeta primers). The data were produced by immunoSEQ multiplex PCR, yet TCRdb's version contains in-frame clones alone and is incomplete. The sample carries some 120,000 clones, under 90% recorded once. This rearrangement joins TRBV28 to TRBJ2-3, with a tentative D call TRBD2 (5 bases). The sequence was obtained from a middle-aged woman in good health and CMV-seropositive. The sequenced sample was PBMCs. CDR3 DNA: TGTGCCAGCAGTTTATGCTTCGGGATCCCACACACAGATACGCAGTATTTT. This encodes CASSLCFGIPHTDTQYF.